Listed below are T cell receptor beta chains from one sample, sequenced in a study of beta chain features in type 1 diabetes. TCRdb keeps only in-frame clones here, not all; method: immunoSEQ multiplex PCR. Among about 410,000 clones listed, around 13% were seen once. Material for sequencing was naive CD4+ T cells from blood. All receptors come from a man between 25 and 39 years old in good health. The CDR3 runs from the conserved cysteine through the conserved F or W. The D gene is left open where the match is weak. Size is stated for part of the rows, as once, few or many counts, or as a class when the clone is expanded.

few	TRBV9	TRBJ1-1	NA	TGTGCCAGCAGCGTAGATGCAGGACTTTGGACTGAAGCTTTCTTT	CASSVDAGLWTEAFF
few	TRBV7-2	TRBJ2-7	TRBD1	TGTGCCAGCAGCTTAGAAGGCAACAGGGGATACTACGAGCAGTACTTC	CASSLEGNRGYYEQYF
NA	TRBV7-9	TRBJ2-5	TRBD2	TGTGCCAGCAGCCCAGGCGGGGGAGTGGAAAAGACCCAGTACTTC	CASSPGGGVEKTQYF
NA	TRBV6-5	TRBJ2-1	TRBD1	TGTGCCAGCAGCCCCGGGACAGGCGTCTACAATGAGCAGTTCTTC	CASSPGTGVYNEQFF
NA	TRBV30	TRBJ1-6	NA	TGTGCCTGGAGGTCCCCGGGACGGCAGAGGAGTTCACCCCTCCACTTT	CAWRSPGRQRSSPLHF
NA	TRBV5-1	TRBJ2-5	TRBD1	TGCGCCAGCAGCTTACGACAGGGCCGGGAGACCCAGTACTTC	CASSLRQGRETQYF
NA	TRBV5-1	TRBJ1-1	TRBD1	TGCGCCAGCAGACCGCACGACAGGGGAGAAGCTTTCTTT	CASRPHDRGEAFF
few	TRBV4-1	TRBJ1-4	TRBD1	TGCGCCAGCAGCAACAGACAGGGCGGGGATGAAAAACTGTTTTTT	CASSNRQGGDEKLFF
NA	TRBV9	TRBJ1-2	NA	TGTGCCAGCAGCGTACCCTCAATGGGGGGGCTGAGGGATGGCTACACCTTC	CASSVPSMGGLRDGYTF
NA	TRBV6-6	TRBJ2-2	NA	TGTGCCAGCTCGCTGAGGGAAAACACCGGGGAGCTGTTTTTT	CASSLRENTGELFF
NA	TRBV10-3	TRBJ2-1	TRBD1	TGTGCCATCACCAAAGGGACAGGCAGTGAGCAGTTCTTC	CAITKGTGSEQFF
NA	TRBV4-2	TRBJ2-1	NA	TGTGCCAGCAGCGGGGGCGGAGAGTACAATGAGCAGTTCTTC	CASSGGGEYNEQFF
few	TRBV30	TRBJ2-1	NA	TGTGCCTGGAAGGGGGGTGTTATCGATGAGCAGTTCTTC	CAWKGGVIDEQFF
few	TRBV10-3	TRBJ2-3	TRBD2	TGTGCCATCAGTGGACCGGGACTAGCGGGGGGCAAAGGCACAGATACGCAGTATTTT	CAISGPGLAGGKGTDTQYF
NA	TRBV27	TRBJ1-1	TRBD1	TGTGCCAGCAGTCTGGGACAGAACATGAACACTGAAGCTTTCTTT	CASSLGQNMNTEAFF
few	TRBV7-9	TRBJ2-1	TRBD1	TGTGCCAGCAGCCTCCCCGCGGGGACAGGCAATGAGCAGTTCTTC	CASSLPAGTGNEQFF
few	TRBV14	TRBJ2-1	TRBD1	TGTGCCAGCAGCCAAGTTTTGGACAGGGACTACAATGAGCAGTTCTTC	CASSQVLDRDYNEQFF
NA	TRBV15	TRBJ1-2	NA	TGTGCCACCAGCAGTTTAGTCGGCACCTTCGGGGGCTACACCTTC	CATSSLVGTFGGYTF
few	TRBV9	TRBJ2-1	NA	TGTGCCAGCAGCTCAAACTATGGTGAGCAGTTCTTC	CASSSNYGEQFF
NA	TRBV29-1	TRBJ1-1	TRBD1	TGCAGCGTTGATGGGACAGGGGTCATGAACACTGAAGCTTTCTTT	CSVDGTGVMNTEAFF
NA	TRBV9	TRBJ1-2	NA	TGTGCCAGCAGCGTAGCTACAGGAATAAGCTATGGCTACACCTTC	CASSVATGISYGYTF
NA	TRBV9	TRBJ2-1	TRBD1	TGTGCCAGCAGCTCCGGGACAGGACGTCTCTCCTACAATGAGCAGTTCTTC	CASSSGTGRLSYNEQFF
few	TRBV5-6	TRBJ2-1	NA	TGTGCCAGCAGCTTGGTATCTGGGGGCGGTGAGCAGTTCTTC	CASSLVSGGGEQFF
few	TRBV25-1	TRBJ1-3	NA	TGTGCCAGCAGCCCGTCCAGCTCTGGAAACACCATATATTTT	CASSPSSSGNTIYF
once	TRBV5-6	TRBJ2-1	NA	TGTGCCAGCAGCATAGACACTATACCCTACAATGAGCAGTTCTTC	CASSIDTIPYNEQFF
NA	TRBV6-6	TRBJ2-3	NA	TGTGCCAGCAGTCCCCAGACTACGCAGTATTTT	CASSPQTTQYF
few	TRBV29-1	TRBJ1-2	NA	TGCAGCGTCGAAGGGGTAAGAGGCTACACCTTC	CSVEGVRGYTF
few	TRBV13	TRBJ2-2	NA	TGTGCCAGCAGCTTACTGGGAGGTCCGAACACCGGGGAGCTGTTTTTT	CASSLLGGPNTGELFF
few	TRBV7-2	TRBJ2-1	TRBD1	TGTGCCAGCAGCTACCGGACAGGGACGAATGAGCAGTTCTTC	CASSYRTGTNEQFF
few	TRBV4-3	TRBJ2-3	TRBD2	TGCGCCAGCAGCCCGGGACTAGCGGGACAAGATACGCAGTATTTT	CASSPGLAGQDTQYF
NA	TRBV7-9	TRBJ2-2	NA	TGTGCCAGCAGCCCGGACCTCACCGGGGAGCTGTTTTTT	CASSPDLTGELFF
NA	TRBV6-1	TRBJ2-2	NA	TGTGCCAGCGTCAGGGTGAACACCGGGGAGCTGTTTTTT	CASVRVNTGELFF
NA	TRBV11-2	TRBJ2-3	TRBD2	TGTGCCAGCAGCTCTAGCGGGGGCGGCACAGATACGCAGTATTTT	CASSSSGGGTDTQYF
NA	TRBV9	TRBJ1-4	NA	TGTGCCAGCAGCGCCCCAAGTGCAACTAATGAAAAACTGTTTTTT	CASSAPSATNEKLFF
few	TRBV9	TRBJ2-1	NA	TGTGCCAGCGGACTTTACAATGAGCAGTTCTTC	CASGLYNEQFF
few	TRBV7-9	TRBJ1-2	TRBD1	TGTGCCAGCAGCTTACGTGCGGACAGGGACTATGGCTACACCTTC	CASSLRADRDYGYTF